Following are 21 T cell receptor beta chains from one sample sequenced in a study of prognosis after radiotherapy for stage I lung cancer. Amplification of TCR beta CDR3 from genomic DNA used two-round multiplex PCR. The first PCR round targeted every TRBV and TRBJ gene with specific primers. TCRdb independently ran MiXCR on the multiplex PCR reads; one entry per CDR3 protein. The sample has 25,000 to 35,000 distinct CDR3 sequences; about 34% are singletons. The sequencing here drew on PBMCs, taken before or after stereotactic body radiation therapy (not recorded which). The receptors stem from a donor aged 50 or older with non-small cell lung cancer.

As regards this clonotype: A much larger clone differs by one base, so this may be a read error. The final CDR3 position lacks the conserved phenylalanine or tryptophan, pointing to a likely read error. The rearrangement uses TRBV18 and TRBJ2-1, with 8 bases fitting TRBD2. From germline, CDR1 is KGHSH and CDR2 LQKENI. V gave up 2 bases and J gave up 7 bases; unmatched junction bases: 4. This CDR3 region has 14 residues. Written as DNA, the CDR3 is TGTGCCAGCTCACCAGGGACTAGGTCTAATGAGCAGTTCCTC. Its translation: CASSPGTRSNEQFL.

The table lists this clonotype with a few counts. This sequence joins TRBV27 and TRBJ2-3, with D perhaps matching TRBD1 (6 bases). Germline CDR1 MNHEY, CDR2 SMNVEV (reference sequence). This CDR3 region has 12 residues. Trimming removed 5 bases at V and 8 bases at J, with 11 bases between. CDR3 DNA: TGTGCCAGCAGTCCGACAGGCGGTACGCAGTATTTT. Its protein is CASSPTGGTQYF.

A remark on this clonotype: A junction boundary mismatches the germline segment, possibly from a read error. The chain links TRBV20-1 to TRBJ2-3; perhaps TRBD2 as D (5 bases). The germline V gene has CDR1 DFQATT and CDR2 SNEGSKA (reference sequence). This CDR3 is 15 amino acids long. For the CDR3, the DNA is TGTAGTGGTAGAGATAGGCGGCTAGCTGCAGATACGCAGTATTTT. Its protein is CSGRDRRLAADTQYF.

This clonotype showed up many times. V gene TRBV14 combines with J gene TRBJ2-1; D is possibly TRBD1 or TRBD2 (5 bases each). The CDR3 extends over 14 amino acids. The V gene lost 0 bases and the J gene lost 6 bases, with 9 bases spanning the gap. Germline V lookup: CDR1 SGHDN, CDR2 FVKESK. CDR3 nucleotide sequence: TGTGCCAGCAGCCAAGATCGGGGCACCAATGAGCAGTTCTTC. It is translated as CASSQDRGTNEQFF.

This chain links TRBV5-4 with TRBJ2-1; tentative D call: TRBD1 (6 bases). The CDR3 runs to 14 residues. Trimming removed 1 base from V and 8 bases from J, with 13 bases in between. The germline gives CDR1 SGHNT, CDR2 YYREEE (reference sequence). CDR3 region: CASSLTGKTDEQFF. CDR3 nucleotide sequence: TGTGCCAGCAGCTTGACAGGGAAAACCGATGAGCAGTTCTTC.

This clonotype was observed at least ten times. This sequence joins TRBV6-1 and TRBJ2-3; a possible D gene is TRBD1 (5 bases). Germline assignment: CDR1 MNHNS and CDR2 SASEGT. CDR3 length equals 13 residues. V was clipped by 4 bases and J by 4 bases, with 9 bases between them. CDR3 residues: CASSVRVADTQYF. The DNA of the CDR3 is TGTGCCAGCAGTGTCAGGGTGGCAGATACGCAGTATTTT.

This clonotype has a count of ten or more. The CDR3 reads CASSSHERGSYEQYF. CDR3 DNA sequence: TGTGCCAGCTCATCCCATGAGCGGGGGTCCTACGAGCAGTACTTC. The chain uses TRBV18 and TRBJ2-7; 8 bases agree with TRBD2. The CDR3 contains 15 residues. With V trimmed by 5 bases and J by 1 base, 7 bases remained unmatched. CDR1 KGHSH and CDR2 LQKENI come from the germline V gene.

The chain carries TRBV19 and TRBJ2-3; 10 bases line up with TRBD2. The CDR3 sequence is 17 residues long. The germline V gene encodes CDR1 LNHDA and CDR2 SQIVND (reference sequence). The V and J ends lost 5 bases and 2 bases, in that order; junction bases with no gene match: 10. The CDR3 sequence is CASSPTRLAGATDTQYF. The CDR3 nucleotides are TGTGCCAGTAGTCCGACCCGGCTAGCGGGGGCCACAGATACGCAGTATTTT.

The chain carries TRBV30 and TRBJ1-4; D uncertain. CDR3 length equals 14 residues. Germline CDR1 GTSNPN, CDR2 SVGIG (reference sequence). The V end was cut by 2 bases, the J end by 11 bases, with 18 bases between. CDR3 sequence reads: CAWSSEQKTGKLFF. CDR3 bases: TGTGCCTGGAGTTCGGAACAAAAAACTGGCAAACTGTTTTTT.

For this clonotype: The CDR3 ends on some other residue instead of the conserved phenylalanine or tryptophan, so this is likely a read error. The chain has TRBV6-1 and TRBJ2-5; D unresolved. The ends were cut back, 9 bases at V and 4 bases at J, with 15 bases in the middle. The germline gives CDR1 MNHNS, CDR2 SASEGT. This CDR3 has 13 amino acids. The chain's CDR3 is CARGWPMGETQYS. The CDR3, as DNA: TGTGCCAGAGGGTGGCCGATGGGAGAGACCCAGTACTCC.

There are many counts of this clonotype. This chain connects TRBV9 to TRBJ2-2, with 12 bases identical to TRBD2. The germline V gene encodes CDR1 SGDLS and CDR2 YYNGEE. With V trimmed by 3 bases and J by 5 bases, 8 bases remained unmatched. CDR3 length: 17 amino acids. The CDR3 loop reads CASSATGLAGYTGELFF. As DNA, the CDR3 is TGTGCCAGCAGCGCGACGGGACTAGCGGGTTATACCGGGGAGCTGTTTTTT.

Regarding this clonotype: The germline gene is not matched at one end of the junction; a read error may be the cause. The chain combines TRBV4-2 with TRBJ1-6; tentative D call: TRBD1 (5 bases). Germline lookup yields CDR1 LGHNA and CDR2 YNFKEQ. The CDR3 loop spans 15 amino acids. The CDR3 is CASSRYGDGDSPPHF. For the CDR3, the DNA is TGTGCCAGCAGCCGCTACGGGGACGGAGATTCACCCCCCCACTTT.

This clonotype appeared a few times. The chain joins TRBV12-3 or TRBV12-4 to TRBJ2-5; D is perhaps TRBD2 (6 bases). The V end lost 4 bases, the J end lost 5 bases, and 11 bases lay between the germline ends. The CDR3 spans 13 residues. For the CDR3, the DNA is TGTGCCAGCAGTTCGACTAGGGTGGAGACCCAGTACTTC. This gives the protein CASSSTRVETQYF.

The chain joins TRBV7-3 to TRBJ2-1; TRBD2 matches at 7 bases. Trimming cost V 5 bases and J 7 bases; bases outside gene matches: 8. The CDR3 has 14 residues. Germline V CDR1 and CDR2: SGHTA, FQGTGA. This CDR3 reads CASSPLGGWNEQFF. The CDR3 DNA follows: TGTGCCAGCAGCCCCTTGGGGGGGTGGAATGAGCAGTTCTTC.

This chain uses TRBV6-2 or TRBV6-3 with TRBJ2-2; perhaps TRBD2 as D (5 bases). The germline V gene encodes CDR1 MNHEY and CDR2 SVGEGT. V gave up 7 bases and J gave up 9 bases, with 24 bases separating them. The CDR3 totals 16 residues. Here the CDR3 reads CASIPPRGPGTWELFF. The CDR3 DNA is TGTGCCAGCATTCCTCCACGAGGGCCGGGAACCTGGGAGCTGTTTTTT.

The table lists this clonotype with many counts. The chain combines TRBV5-1 with TRBJ2-2; TRBD2 agrees at 10 bases. The CDR3 is made up of 16 amino acids. Germline CDR1 SGHRS, CDR2 YFSETQ. V trimming: 0 bases; J trimming: 6 bases; junction bases outside the gene matches: 5. CDR3 residues: CASSLAGTSVSGELFF. Written as DNA, the CDR3 is TGCGCCAGCAGCTTGGCAGGGACTAGCGTCTCCGGGGAGCTGTTTTTT. The full variable domain, in which reference TRBV5-1 and TRBJ2-2 provide the parts outside the CDR3, is KAGVTQTPRYLIKTRGQQVTLSCSPISGHRSVSWYQQTPGQGLQFLFEYFSETQRNKGNFPGRFSGRQFSNSRSEMNVSTLELGDSALYLCASSLAGTSVSGELFFGEGSRLTVL.

This clonotype ranks as medium-sized. The chain is built from TRBV24-1 and TRBJ1-5, with 7 bases lining up with TRBD1. The CDR3 runs to 14 residues. V dropped 6 bases and J dropped 5; count of bases not matched to a gene: 6. The germline gives CDR1 KGHDR, CDR2 SFDVKD. The CDR3 reads CATSKTGWDQPQHF. For the CDR3, the DNA is TGTGCCACCAGTAAGACAGGGTGGGATCAGCCCCAGCATTTT.

This clonotype was seen ten or more times. The V and J genes are TRBV18 and TRBJ1-4; 7 nucleotides align to TRBD1. The CDR3 extends over 14 amino acids. CDR1 and CDR2 from the germline V gene are KGHSH and LQKENI. V dropped 3 bases and J dropped 7; count of bases not matched to a gene: 5. In DNA, the CDR3 is TGTGCCAGCTCACCGGCAGGACAGGCTGAAAAACTGTTTTTT. This codes for CASSPAGQAEKLFF.

This clonotype was found many times. The chain employs TRBV29-1 and TRBJ2-5; no firm D call. Germline-derived CDR1 and CDR2 are SQVTM and ANQGSEA. Trimming pared 4 bases from V and 5 bases from J, leaving 17 bases between. This CDR3 contains 14 residues. The CDR3 DNA reads as TGCAGCGTTGTTTTTCGTGAGTTACTGGAGACCCAGTACTTC. Protein product: CSVVFRELLETQYF.

This clonotype was seen at least ten times. The chain carries TRBV20-1 and TRBJ2-3; D is unresolved. Germline V CDR1 and CDR2: DFQATT, SNEGSKA (reference sequence). The V end lost 4 bases, the J end lost 2 bases, and 16 bases lay between the germline ends. The CDR3 is made up of 15 amino acids. CDR3 bases: TGCAGTGCTACCTTCCGGGTAACCAACACAGATACGCAGTATTTT. This encodes CSATFRVTNTDTQYF.

To note about this clonotype: This could be a read error, since a much larger clone is one nucleotide away. The chain is built from TRBV6-4 and TRBJ2-5, with 16 bases fitting TRBD2. The trim removed 6 bases at V and 5 bases at J, leaving 12 bases unmatched. Germline CDR1 MRHNA, CDR2 SNTAGT. The CDR3 spans 18 residues. In nucleotides, the CDR3 is TGTGCCAGCAGAGAAGGGACTAGCGGGAGGGCCGTGCTGGAGACCCAGTACTTC. Protein sequence: CASREGTSGRAVLETQYF.